Below are 26 T cell receptor beta chains sequenced from a single sample in a study of cytomegalovirus exposure and HLA in healthy donors. The PCR had 60 Vbeta and 13 Jbeta primers. Repertoires were generated with immunoSEQ multiplex PCR, while TCRdb's copy carries only in-frame clones and drops some. Of roughly 200,000 clones listed, 70% to 90% were seen once; the top ten hold approximately 0.31%. Sequencing was carried out using PBMCs. These receptor sequences come from a woman aged 25 to 39 in good health and CMV-seronegative.

V gene TRBV11-3 combines with J gene TRBJ2-3, with TRBD1 identical over 7 bases. The V gene's germline CDR1 is SGHNT and CDR2 YENEEA. V lost 5 bases, J lost 4 bases, and 6 bases stayed unmatched. CDR3 length: 14 residues. The CDR3 nucleotides read TGTGCCAGCAGCATAGGACAGGCCGCAGATACGCAGTATTTT. It is translated as CASSIGQAADTQYF.

The CDR3 nucleotides are TGTGCCAGCTCACAGAGTAGCCCCGGGAGCGGTGATACGCAGTATTTT. Its translation is CASSQSSPGSGDTQYF. The chain joins TRBV18 to TRBJ2-3; weak D call: TRBD2 (6 bases). CDR3 length: 16 residues. Germline loops: CDR1 KGHSH, CDR2 LQKENI. V lost 4 bases and J lost 6, with 20 bases in between.

The chain couples TRBV2 to TRBJ2-1, with D unresolved. Trimming stripped 0 bases from V and 0 bases from J, with 9 bases between. The CDR3 totals 16 residues. CDR1 SNHLY and CDR2 FYNNEI come from the germline V gene. CDR3 in amino acids: CASSEARGYSYNEQFF. CDR3 nucleotide sequence: TGTGCCAGCAGTGAAGCCCGCGGTTACTCCTACAATGAGCAGTTCTTC.

The chain couples TRBV2 to TRBJ2-7; TRBD2 matches 8 bases. The germline CDR1 and CDR2 sequences are SNHLY and FYNNEI. V shed 4 bases and J 5 bases; nucleotides not matched to a gene: 4. The CDR3 runs 13 residues. CDR3 protein: CASSGDSGNEQYF. CDR3 coding DNA: TGTGCCAGCAGTGGAGATAGCGGGAACGAGCAGTACTTC.

The chain joins TRBV28 to TRBJ1-5; possibly TRBD1 for D (5 bases). The CDR3 has 14 amino acids. Germline CDR1 reads MDHEN; CDR2 reads SYDVKM. With 6 bases removed from V and 4 bases from J, the gap between germline ends came to 13 bases. CDR3 coding DNA: TGTGCCAGCAGCCTCAGGGTCCCGAATCAGCCCCAGCATTTT. This translates into CASSLRVPNQPQHF.

As for this clone: The CDR3 does not close with the conserved phenylalanine or tryptophan, likely indicating a read error. CDR3 nucleotides: TGCGCCAGCAGCTTGGACGGGAGCAATCAGCCCCAGCATCTT. Amino acids: CASSLDGSNQPQHL. The rearrangement joins TRBV5-1 to TRBJ1-5; D call uncertain. Trimming shortened V by 0 bases and J by 1 base, and 5 bases separated the two germline ends. The CDR3 is 14 amino acids. Germline V lookup: CDR1 SGHRS, CDR2 YFSETQ.

Written as DNA, the CDR3 is TGTGCCAGCAGCCCTGACAGTAGCTCCTACAATGAGCAGTTCTTC. Residues: CASSPDSSSYNEQFF. The V and J genes are TRBV6-6 and TRBJ2-1; a possible D gene is TRBD1 (5 bases). The CDR3 loop spans 15 amino acids. Trimming left V 6 bases short and J 0 bases short, with 12 bases between. Germline CDR1 and CDR2: MNHNY and SVGAGI (reference sequence).

V gene TRBV28 combines with J gene TRBJ2-7; tentative D call: TRBD2 (6 bases). Germline V gives CDR1 MDHEN, CDR2 SYDVKM. Trimming stripped 6 bases from V and 5 bases from J, with 20 bases between. The CDR3 consists of 15 residues. The CDR3 loop reads CASSFPGTPGHEQYF. In nucleotides, the CDR3 is TGTGCCAGCAGCTTCCCCGGGACTCCTGGCCACGAGCAGTACTTC.

This rearrangement joins TRBV2 to TRBJ2-5; 8 bases line up with TRBD1. This CDR3 has 14 residues. Trimming cost V 6 bases and J 4 bases; bases outside gene matches: 7. Germline V gene sequence: CDR1 SNHLY, CDR2 FYNNEI. The chain's CDR3 is CASRKGQGVETQYF. CDR3 coding DNA: TGTGCCAGCAGAAAAGGACAGGGAGTAGAGACCCAGTACTTC.

This sequence joins TRBV13 and TRBJ1-2; D unclear. The V end lost 0 bases, the J end lost 4 bases, and 18 bases lay between the germline ends. The CDR3 is made up of 17 amino acids. Germline loops: CDR1 PRHDT, CDR2 FYEKMQ (reference sequence). In nucleotides, the CDR3 is TGTGCCAGCAGCTTAGGAGGTGTTGGAGTTGGCGGCTATGGCTACACCTTC. Translating it yields CASSLGGVGVGGYGYTF.

The chain joins TRBV7-9 to TRBJ2-5; 12 bases agree with TRBD2. Germline V gene data show CDR1 as SEHNR and CDR2 as FQNEAQ (reference sequence). V shed 6 bases and J 4 bases; nucleotides not matched to a gene: 3. There are 14 residues in the CDR3. The CDR3 loop reads CASSWTSGAETQYF. The CDR3 bases are TGTGCCAGCAGTTGGACTAGCGGGGCAGAGACCCAGTACTTC.

This chain uses TRBV11-2 with TRBJ2-1; D is perhaps TRBD2 (6 bases). CDR3 length: 13 residues. The V and J ends lost 0 bases and 8 bases respectively, with 8 bases between them. CDR1 and CDR2 (germline): SGHAT, FQNNGV. CDR3 region: CASSLEREYEQFF. DNA for the CDR3: TGTGCCAGCAGCTTAGAACGGGAGTATGAGCAGTTCTTC.

This chain connects TRBV18 to TRBJ2-3, with 7 bases identical to TRBD2. The V segment lost 3 bases and the J segment 0 bases; nucleotides outside the gene matches: 3. Germline V gives CDR1 KGHSH, CDR2 LQKENI. The CDR3 spans 15 residues. CDR3 sequence reads: CASSPGRASTDTQYF. The CDR3 region has the DNA TGTGCCAGCTCACCGGGGAGGGCTAGCACAGATACGCAGTATTTT.

This clone appeared a single time. One end of the junction varies from germline; a read error may be responsible. The V call is TRBV28, the J call TRBJ2-7; 7 bases fit TRBD2. CDR3 size: 12 residues. The V gene's germline CDR1 is MDHEN and CDR2 SYDVKM. The CDR3 DNA is TGTGCCAGCAGTTTCGGGAGGAACGAGCAGTACTTT. It yields the protein CASSFGRNEQYF. Full variable domain (outside the CDR3, taken from reference TRBV28 and TRBJ2-7): DVKVTQSSRYLVKRTGEKVFLECVQDMDHENMFWYRQDPGLGLRLIYFSYDVKMKEKGDIPEGYSVSREKKERFSLILESASTNQTSMYLCASSFGRNEQYFGPGTRLTVT.

This chain joins TRBV11-2 and TRBJ2-7; D uncertain. The germline CDR1 and CDR2 sequences are SGHAT and FQNNGV. The CDR3 sequence is 13 residues long. V was trimmed by 0 bases and J by 6 bases, leaving 9 bases between them. The CDR3 region is CASSLDVGAEQYF. For the CDR3, the DNA is TGTGCCAGCAGCTTAGATGTTGGAGCCGAGCAGTACTTC.

This chain links TRBV11-2 with TRBJ2-7, with D possibly being TRBD2 (6 bases). The CDR3 spans 14 residues. Trimming cost V 0 bases and J 7 bases, with 13 bases left between them. Per the germline V gene, CDR1 is SGHAT and CDR2 is FQNNGV. The CDR3 DNA sequence: TGTGCCAGCAGCTTAGAAGCGGGTCCTCGGGAGCAGTACTTC. Translating gives CASSLEAGPREQYF.

This chain connects TRBV7-2 to TRBJ1-1; maybe TRBD1 (5 bases). CDR3 length: 11 residues. The ends were cut back, 3 bases at V and 8 bases at J, with 7 bases in the middle. Germline lookup yields CDR1 SGHTA and CDR2 FQGNSA. Here the CDR3 DNA reads TGTGCCAGCAGCTTCCGGACAGAAGCTTTCTTT. This codes for CASSFRTEAFF.

V is TRBV7-2 and J is TRBJ2-5, with TRBD1 matching 7 bases. The CDR3 is made up of 17 amino acids. The ends lost 2 bases at V and 1 base at J; junction bases unmatched: 10. The germline V gene has CDR1 SGHTA and CDR2 FQGNSA. This CDR3 is CASSLRETGNLQETQYF. The CDR3 DNA reads as TGTGCCAGCAGCTTAAGGGAGACAGGGAACCTCCAAGAGACCCAGTACTTC.

The chain has TRBV27 and TRBJ2-3; 10 bases align to TRBD1. With V trimmed by 5 bases and J by 0 bases, 5 bases remained unmatched. CDR1 is MNHEY and CDR2 is SMNVEV in the germline V gene (reference sequence). CDR3 length equals 16 residues. DNA for the CDR3: TGTGCCAGCAGTACCCGGGACAGGGGAAGCACAGATACGCAGTATTTT. Its translation: CASSTRDRGSTDTQYF.

This sequence joins TRBV5-6 and TRBJ1-2; D remains ambiguous. There are 15 residues in the CDR3. Trimming left V 0 bases short and J 4 bases short, with 13 bases between. CDR1 and CDR2 from the germline V gene are SGHDT and YYEEEE. This chain's CDR3 is CASSLARWISYGYTF. CDR3 sequence (DNA): TGTGCCAGCAGCTTGGCTAGATGGATATCCTATGGCTACACCTTC.

The V gene is TRBV9, the J gene TRBJ2-1; 10 nucleotides align to TRBD2. With V trimmed by 3 bases and J by 0 bases, 6 bases remained unmatched. Looked up from germline, CDR1 is SGDLS and CDR2 is YYNGEE. The CDR3 extends over 17 amino acids. CDR3 nucleotides: TGTGCCAGCAGCGGAGTAGCGGGGGGATTCTCCTACAATGAGCAGTTCTTC. Its translation: CASSGVAGGFSYNEQFF.

This clone came up a few times. V usage is TRBV2 and J usage is TRBJ2-7; 8 bases match TRBD1. This CDR3 is built from 15 residues. Germline CDR1 and CDR2: SNHLY and FYNNEI. After removal of 4 bases from V and 1 base from J, the junction contained 6 bases not matched to a gene. For the CDR3, the DNA is TGTGCCAGCAGTGTGGGTGGGGACAGGTCCTACGAGCAGTACTTC. It specifies CASSVGGDRSYEQYF.

Comment on this clone: Other DNA sequences in this specimen translate into the identical CDR3. The chain carries TRBV11-2 and TRBJ2-1; 14 bases align to TRBD2. The CDR3 is 15 amino acids. V was clipped by 5 bases and J by 5 bases; unmatched bases: 2. Germline V CDR1 and CDR2: SGHAT, FQNNGV. Here the CDR3 DNA reads TGTGCCAGCAGCCGACTAGCGGGAGGGAACAATGAGCAGTTCTTC. Translating gives CASSRLAGGNNEQFF.

The chain joins TRBV7-9 to TRBJ1-1, with D maybe TRBD1 (5 bases). This CDR3 is 13 amino acids long. Germline V gives CDR1 SEHNR, CDR2 FQNEAQ (reference sequence). The V gene lost 3 bases and the J gene lost 3 bases, with 8 bases spanning the gap. CDR3: CASSLSRDTEAFF. The CDR3, as DNA: TGTGCCAGCAGCTTGTCCAGGGACACTGAAGCTTTCTTT.

The CDR3 nucleotides read TGTGCCAGCAGCCAAGTAGCGGGAGAGGGCACCGGGGAGCTGTTTTTT. Encoded protein: CASSQVAGEGTGELFF. The chain recombines TRBV4-2 with TRBJ2-2; 9 positions agree with TRBD2. CDR1 is LGHNA, CDR2 YNFKEQ, per germline. The CDR3 totals 16 residues. The V segment lost 1 base and the J segment 4 bases; nucleotides outside the gene matches: 4.

The chain is built from TRBV25-1 and TRBJ2-7, with 8 bases fitting TRBD1. Germline-derived CDR1 and CDR2 are MGHDK and SYGVNS. V was clipped by 4 bases and J by 3 bases; unmatched bases: 5. There are 14 residues in the CDR3. The CDR3 is CASSAYRGIYEQYF. The CDR3 DNA follows: TGTGCCAGCAGTGCTTACAGGGGGATCTACGAGCAGTACTTC.